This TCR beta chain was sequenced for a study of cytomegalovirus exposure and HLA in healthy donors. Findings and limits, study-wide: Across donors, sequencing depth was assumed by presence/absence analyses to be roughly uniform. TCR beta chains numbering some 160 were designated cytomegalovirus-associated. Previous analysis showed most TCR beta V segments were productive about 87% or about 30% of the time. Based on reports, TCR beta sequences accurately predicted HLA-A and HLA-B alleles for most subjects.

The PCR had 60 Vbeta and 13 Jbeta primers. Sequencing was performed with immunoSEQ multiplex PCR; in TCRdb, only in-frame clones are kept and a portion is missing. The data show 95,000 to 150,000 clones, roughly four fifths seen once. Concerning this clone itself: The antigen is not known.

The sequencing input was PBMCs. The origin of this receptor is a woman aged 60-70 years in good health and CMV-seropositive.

CDR3 sequence (DNA): TGTGCCAGCAGTTCAATCCTGACAGCCATGAACACTGAAGCTTTCTTT. Translating gives CASSSILTAMNTEAFF. This rearrangement joins TRBV6-5 to TRBJ1-1; D possibly corresponds to TRBD1 (5 bases). This CDR3 has 16 amino acids. The germline V gene has CDR1 MNHEY and CDR2 SVGAGI. Deletions cut 4 bases from V and 0 bases from J, with 15 bases between.